Below are 13 T cell receptor beta chains sequenced from a single sample in a study of shared clonotypes between healthy human individuals. Generated by immunoSEQ multiplex PCR, the TCRdb table keeps only in-frame clones and is missing some. The sample has about 2 million clones; over 85% are singletons. CD45RO-negative cells were positively selected for CCR7, leaving out terminally differentiated effector memory CD45RA+ cells. Material: naive CD8+ T cells sorted from blood. The receptors were gathered from a man aged 18 to 29 in good health.

The chain links TRBV27 to TRBJ2-3; maybe TRBD2 (6 bases). V lost 8 bases and J 7 bases, leaving 13 bases between the germline ends. The CDR3 loop spans 12 amino acids. CDR1 MNHEY and CDR2 SMNVEV come from the germline V gene (reference sequence). CDR3 DNA sequence: TGTGCCAGCCTTGGCGGAGGGTATACGCAGTATTTT. Its translation: CASLGGGYTQYF.

The count of this clone is one. The chain couples TRBV13 to TRBJ2-7, with 7 nucleotides matching TRBD2. Trimming cost V 5 bases and J 2 bases; bases outside gene matches: 12. The germline V gene has CDR1 PRHDT and CDR2 FYEKMQ (reference sequence). The CDR3 runs to 16 residues. The CDR3 DNA reads TGTGCCAGCAGCCCTGGGGAGGGGAAATTTGCCTACGAGCAGTACTTC. Amino acid sequence: CASSPGEGKFAYEQYF.

On this clone itself: In the same sample, other DNA sequences code for this CDR3. The V gene is TRBV5-1, the J gene TRBJ2-7; D is possibly TRBD1 (5 bases). Per germline, CDR1 SGHRS and CDR2 YFSETQ. The CDR3 loop spans 15 amino acids. Trimming took off 0 bases at V and 2 bases at J, with 12 bases between the two ends. CDR3 amino acids: CASSLAQGLTYEQYF. The DNA of the CDR3 is TGCGCCAGCAGCTTGGCGCAGGGCCTTACCTACGAGCAGTACTTC.

The gene calls are TRBV5-4 and TRBJ2-1; D could derive from TRBD1 or TRBD2 (5 bases each). Germline CDR1 reads SGHNT; CDR2 reads YYREEE (reference sequence). The CDR3 has 15 residues. V was pared by 4 bases and J by 0 bases, with 11 bases between. The CDR3 loop reads CASSTGRNSYNEQFF. The DNA for the CDR3 is TGTGCCAGCAGCACGGGACGTAACTCCTACAATGAGCAGTTCTTC.

A remark on this clone: Additional DNA sequences in this sample encode the identical CDR3. The chain carries TRBV5-4 and TRBJ2-7; the D gene is possibly TRBD1 (6 bases). Trimming removed 0 bases at V and 2 bases at J, with 9 bases between. The CDR3 has 14 residues. The germline gives CDR1 SGHNT, CDR2 YYREEE (reference sequence). The CDR3 DNA reads TGTGCCAGCAGCTTGGGTGGGGGCACCTACGAGCAGTACTTC. Translation gives CASSLGGGTYEQYF.

Notes on this clone: An end of the junction differs from the germline gene, which may be a read error. CDR3 region: CAGSLEDGYEQYF. DNA of the CDR3: TGTGCCGGCAGCTTAGAAGATGGCTACGAGCAGTACTTC. The gene calls are TRBV11-3 and TRBJ2-7; no clear D gene. The length of the CDR3 is 13 residues. Germline CDR1 and CDR2: SGHNT and YENEEA. Full variable domain (rest looked up from reference TRBV11-3 and TRBJ2-7): EAGVVQSPRYKIIEKKQPVAFWCNPISGHNTLYWYLQNLGQGPELLIRYENEEAVDDSQLPKDRFSAERLKGVDSTLKIQPAELGDSAVYLCAGSLEDGYEQYFGPGTRLTVT.

The chain couples TRBV15 to TRBJ2-7; D possibly corresponds to TRBD1 (5 bases). Germline-derived CDR1 and CDR2 are LNHNV and YYDKDF (reference sequence). CDR3 length: 16 amino acids. Trimming stripped 2 bases from V and 3 bases from J, with 17 bases between. The CDR3 spells CATSRQIPTGYYEQYF. CDR3 nucleotides: TGTGCCACCAGCAGACAAATCCCCACAGGTTACTACGAGCAGTACTTC.

This chain joins TRBV19 and TRBJ1-5; D remains unclear. The length of the CDR3 is 16 residues. V dropped 1 base and J dropped 2 bases, with 12 bases sitting between them. Germline values: CDR1 LNHDA, CDR2 SQIVND (reference sequence). This CDR3 is CASSIVWERGNQPQHF. The CDR3 nucleotides are TGTGCCAGTAGTATAGTCTGGGAAAGGGGCAATCAGCCCCAGCATTTT.

This clone was seen a single time. The sample carries other DNA sequences with the same CDR3. V usage is TRBV6-5 and J usage is TRBJ1-1; tentative D call: TRBD1 (5 bases). Between the trimmed V and J ends, which lost 2 bases and 3 bases, there was a span of 10 bases. This CDR3 spans 14 amino acids. In germline, CDR1 is MNHEY, CDR2 SVGAGI. CDR3 residues: CASSYGLGDTEAFF. The CDR3 bases are TGTGCCAGCAGTTACGGCCTAGGGGACACTGAAGCTTTCTTT.

The chain is built from TRBV21-1 and TRBJ1-1; the table's D call TRBD1 went unverified against the DNA. TRBV21-1 constitutes a pseudogene. This CDR3 contains 15 residues. CDR3 coding DNA: TGTGCCAGCAGCAAAGCGCCTACAGGGGACACTGAAGCTTTCTTT. Its protein is CASSKAPTGDTEAFF.

The rearrangement links TRBV5-6 to TRBJ2-7, with 7 bases matching TRBD2. The length of the CDR3 is 15 residues. V was clipped by 2 bases and J by 1 base; unmatched bases: 6. Germline V gene sequence: CDR1 SGHDT, CDR2 YYEEEE. The CDR3 bases are TGTGCCAGCAGCTTTCGAGGGAGGGAGTCCTACGAGCAGTACTTC. This encodes CASSFRGRESYEQYF.

The sample holds one count of this clone. The J gene is TRBJ2-7, the V gene TRBV5-4; weak D call: TRBD2 (6 bases). The ends were cut back, 4 bases at V and 6 bases at J, with 17 bases in the middle. This CDR3 has 14 amino acids. Germline V CDR1 and CDR2: SGHNT, YYREEE (reference sequence). The CDR3 DNA follows: TGTGCCAGCAGCGTCGGGGGAGAATTAGGCGAGCAGTACTTC. Protein sequence: CASSVGGELGEQYF.

This clone was picked up a small number of times. Different DNA sequences within this sample yield the same CDR3. The gene calls are TRBV4-1 and TRBJ1-5; the D gene is possibly TRBD1 (6 bases). This CDR3 contains 14 residues. Trimming removed 6 bases at V and 2 bases at J, with 11 bases between. The germline V gene encodes CDR1 MGHRA and CDR2 YSYEKL. CDR3 bases: TGCGCCAGCAGTCCCAGACAGGGCAATCAGCCCCAGCATTTT. Encoded protein: CASSPRQGNQPQHF.